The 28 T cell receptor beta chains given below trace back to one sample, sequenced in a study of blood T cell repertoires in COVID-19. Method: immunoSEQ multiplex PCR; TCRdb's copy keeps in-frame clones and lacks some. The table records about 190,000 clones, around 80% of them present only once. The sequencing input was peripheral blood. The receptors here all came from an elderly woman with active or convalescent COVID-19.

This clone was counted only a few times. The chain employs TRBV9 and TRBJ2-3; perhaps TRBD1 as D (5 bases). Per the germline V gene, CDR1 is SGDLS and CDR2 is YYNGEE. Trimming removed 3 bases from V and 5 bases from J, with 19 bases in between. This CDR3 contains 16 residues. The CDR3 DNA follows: TGTGCCAGCAGCGCCAAGGGGTCTGTCTGGGGAGATACGCAGTATTTT. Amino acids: CASSAKGSVWGDTQYF. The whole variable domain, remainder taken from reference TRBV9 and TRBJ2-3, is DSGVTQTPKHLITATGQRVTLRCSPRSGDLSVYWYQQSLDQGLQFLIQYYNGEERAKGNILERFSAQQFPDLHSELNLSSLELGDSALYFCASSAKGSVWGDTQYFGPGTRLTVL.

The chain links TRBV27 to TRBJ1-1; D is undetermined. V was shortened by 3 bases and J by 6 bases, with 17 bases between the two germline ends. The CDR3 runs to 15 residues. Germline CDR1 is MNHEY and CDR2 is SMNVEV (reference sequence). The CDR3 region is CASSLEPNRRSEAFF. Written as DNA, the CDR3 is TGTGCCAGCAGTTTGGAACCTAACAGACGCTCTGAAGCTTTCTTT.

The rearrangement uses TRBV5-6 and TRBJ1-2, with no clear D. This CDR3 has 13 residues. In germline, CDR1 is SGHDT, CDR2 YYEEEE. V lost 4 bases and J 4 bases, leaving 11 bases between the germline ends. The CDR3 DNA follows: TGTGCCAGCAGCACGGGAGTTTTCTATGGCTACACCTTC. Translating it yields CASSTGVFYGYTF. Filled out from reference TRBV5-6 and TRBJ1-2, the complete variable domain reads DAGVTQSPTHLIKTRGQQVTLRCSPKSGHDTVSWYQQALGQGPQFIFQYYEEEERQRGNFPDRFSGHQFPNYSSELNVNALLLGDSALYLCASSTGVFYGYTFGSGTRLTVV.

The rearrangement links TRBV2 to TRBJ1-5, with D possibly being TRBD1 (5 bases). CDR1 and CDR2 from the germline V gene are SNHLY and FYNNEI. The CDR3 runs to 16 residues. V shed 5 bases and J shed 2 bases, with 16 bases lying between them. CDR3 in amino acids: CASSPRRGGGNQPQHF. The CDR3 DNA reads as TGTGCCAGCAGTCCCCGGCGGGGGGGAGGCAATCAGCCCCAGCATTTT. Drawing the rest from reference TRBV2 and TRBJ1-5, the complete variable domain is EPEVTQTPSHQVTQMGQEVILRCVPISNHLYFYWYRQILGQKVEFLVSFYNNEISEKSEIFDDQFSVERPDGSNFTLKIRSTKLEDSAMYFCASSPRRGGGNQPQHFGDGTRLSIL.

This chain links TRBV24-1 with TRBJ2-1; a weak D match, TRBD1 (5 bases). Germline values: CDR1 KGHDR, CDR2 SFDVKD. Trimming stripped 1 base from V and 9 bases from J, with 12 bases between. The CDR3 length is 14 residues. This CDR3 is CATSDFRGISEQFF. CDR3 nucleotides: TGTGCCACCAGTGATTTTAGGGGAATCAGTGAGCAGTTCTTC.

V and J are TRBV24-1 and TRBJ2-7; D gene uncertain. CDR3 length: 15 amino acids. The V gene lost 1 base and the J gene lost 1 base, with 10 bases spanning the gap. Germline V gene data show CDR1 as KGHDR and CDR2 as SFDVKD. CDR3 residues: CATSDFGFQSYEQYF. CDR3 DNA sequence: TGTGCCACCAGTGATTTCGGGTTTCAATCCTACGAGCAGTACTTC.

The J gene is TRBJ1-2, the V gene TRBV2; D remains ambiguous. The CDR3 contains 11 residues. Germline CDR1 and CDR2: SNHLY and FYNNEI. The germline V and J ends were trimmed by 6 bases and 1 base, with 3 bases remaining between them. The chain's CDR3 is CASRYNYGYTF. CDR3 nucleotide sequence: TGTGCCAGCAGATATAACTATGGCTACACCTTC. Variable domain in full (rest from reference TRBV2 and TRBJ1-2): EPEVTQTPSHQVTQMGQEVILRCVPISNHLYFYWYRQILGQKVEFLVSFYNNEISEKSEIFDDQFSVERPDGSNFTLKIRSTKLEDSAMYFCASRYNYGYTFGSGTRLTVV.

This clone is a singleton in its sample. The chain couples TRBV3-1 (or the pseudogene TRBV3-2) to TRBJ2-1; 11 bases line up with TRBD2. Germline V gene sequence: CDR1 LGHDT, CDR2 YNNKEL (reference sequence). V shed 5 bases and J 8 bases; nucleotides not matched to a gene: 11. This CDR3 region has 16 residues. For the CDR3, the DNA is TGTGCCAGCAGCTCTGGACTAGCGGGTTGGGGCGATGAGCAGTTCTTC. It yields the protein CASSSGLAGWGDEQFF.

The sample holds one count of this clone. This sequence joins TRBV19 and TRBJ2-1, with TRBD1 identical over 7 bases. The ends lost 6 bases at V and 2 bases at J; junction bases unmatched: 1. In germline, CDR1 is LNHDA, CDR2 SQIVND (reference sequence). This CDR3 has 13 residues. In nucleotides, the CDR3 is TGTGCCAGTAGAGGGACAGCCTACAATGAGCAGTTCTTC. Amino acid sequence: CASRGTAYNEQFF.

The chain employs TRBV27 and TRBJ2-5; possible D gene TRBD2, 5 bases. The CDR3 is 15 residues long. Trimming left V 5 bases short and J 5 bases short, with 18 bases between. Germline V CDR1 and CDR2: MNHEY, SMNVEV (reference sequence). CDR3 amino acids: CASSPTWTGLETQYF. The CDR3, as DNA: TGTGCCAGCAGTCCAACGTGGACGGGGTTGGAGACCCAGTACTTC.

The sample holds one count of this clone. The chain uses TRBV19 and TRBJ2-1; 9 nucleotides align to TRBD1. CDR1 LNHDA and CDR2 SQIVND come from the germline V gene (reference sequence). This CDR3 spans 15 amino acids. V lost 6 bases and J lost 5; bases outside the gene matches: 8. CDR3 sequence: CASRRDRAAHNEQFF. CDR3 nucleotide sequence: TGTGCCAGTAGGAGGGACAGGGCAGCCCACAATGAGCAGTTCTTC.

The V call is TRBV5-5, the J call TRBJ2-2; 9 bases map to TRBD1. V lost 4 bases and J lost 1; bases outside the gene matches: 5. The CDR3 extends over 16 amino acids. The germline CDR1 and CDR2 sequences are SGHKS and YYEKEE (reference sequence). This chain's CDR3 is CASSIPTGGNTGELFF. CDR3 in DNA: TGTGCCAGCAGCATCCCGACAGGGGGGAACACCGGGGAGCTGTTTTTT. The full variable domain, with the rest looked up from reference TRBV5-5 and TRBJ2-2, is DAGVTQSPTHLIKTRGQQVTLRCSPISGHKSVSWYQQVLGQGPQFIFQYYEKEERGRGNFPDRFSARQFPNYSSELNVNALLLGDSALYLCASSIPTGGNTGELFFGEGSRLTVL.

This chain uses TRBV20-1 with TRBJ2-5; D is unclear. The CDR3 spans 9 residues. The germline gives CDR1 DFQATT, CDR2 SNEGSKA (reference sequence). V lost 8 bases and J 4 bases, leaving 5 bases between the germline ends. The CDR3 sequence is CSCGETQYF. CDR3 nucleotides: TGCAGTTGCGGAGAGACCCAGTACTTC.

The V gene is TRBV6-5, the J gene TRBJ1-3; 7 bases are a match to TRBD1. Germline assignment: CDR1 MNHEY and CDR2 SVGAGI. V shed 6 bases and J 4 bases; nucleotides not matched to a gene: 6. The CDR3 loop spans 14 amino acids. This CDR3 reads CASSPGTEGNTIYF. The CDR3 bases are TGTGCCAGCAGCCCCGGGACAGAAGGAAACACCATATATTTT.

CDR3 sequence (DNA): TGTGCCAGCAGTGGGGAGCAGTTTCGGGAGACCCAGTACTTC. Translating gives CASSGEQFRETQYF. This chain connects TRBV2 to TRBJ2-5; TRBD2 might be the D (5 bases). Looked up from germline, CDR1 is SNHLY and CDR2 is FYNNEI. This CDR3 has 14 amino acids. V gave up 4 bases and J gave up 5 bases, with 14 bases separating them.

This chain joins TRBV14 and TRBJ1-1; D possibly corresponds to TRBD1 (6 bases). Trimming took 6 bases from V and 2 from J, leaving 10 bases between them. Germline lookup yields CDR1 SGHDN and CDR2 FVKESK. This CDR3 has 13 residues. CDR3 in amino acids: CASRRQVNTEAFF. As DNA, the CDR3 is TGTGCCAGCAGACGACAGGTAAACACTGAAGCTTTCTTT.

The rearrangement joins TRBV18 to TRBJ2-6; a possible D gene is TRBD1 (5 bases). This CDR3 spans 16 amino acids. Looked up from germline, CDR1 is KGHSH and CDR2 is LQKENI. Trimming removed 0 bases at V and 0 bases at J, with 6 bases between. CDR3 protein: CASSPPGASGANVLTF. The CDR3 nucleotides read TGTGCCAGCTCACCACCTGGGGCCTCTGGGGCCAACGTCCTGACTTTC.

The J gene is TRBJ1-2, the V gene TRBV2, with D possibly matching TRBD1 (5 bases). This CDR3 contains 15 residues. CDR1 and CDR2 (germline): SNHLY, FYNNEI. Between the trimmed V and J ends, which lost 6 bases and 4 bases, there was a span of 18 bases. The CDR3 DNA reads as TGTGCCAGCAGGGATTTAGTCGACAGCCCCTATGGCTACACCTTC. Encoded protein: CASRDLVDSPYGYTF. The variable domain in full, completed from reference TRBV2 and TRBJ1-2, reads EPEVTQTPSHQVTQMGQEVILRCVPISNHLYFYWYRQILGQKVEFLVSFYNNEISEKSEIFDDQFSVERPDGSNFTLKIRSTKLEDSAMYFCASRDLVDSPYGYTFGSGTRLTVV.

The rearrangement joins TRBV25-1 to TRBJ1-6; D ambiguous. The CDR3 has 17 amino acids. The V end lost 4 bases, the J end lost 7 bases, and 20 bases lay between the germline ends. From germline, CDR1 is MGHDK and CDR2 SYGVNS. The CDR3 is CASSAQPGILLNSPLHF. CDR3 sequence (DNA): TGTGCCAGCAGTGCTCAGCCGGGGATACTCCTCAATTCACCCCTCCACTTT.

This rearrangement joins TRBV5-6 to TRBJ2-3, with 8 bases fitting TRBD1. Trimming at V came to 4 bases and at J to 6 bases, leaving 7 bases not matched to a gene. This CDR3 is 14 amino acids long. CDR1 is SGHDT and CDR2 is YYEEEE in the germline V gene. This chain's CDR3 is CASSETGARDTQYF. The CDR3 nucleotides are TGTGCCAGCAGCGAGACAGGGGCCAGGGATACGCAGTATTTT.

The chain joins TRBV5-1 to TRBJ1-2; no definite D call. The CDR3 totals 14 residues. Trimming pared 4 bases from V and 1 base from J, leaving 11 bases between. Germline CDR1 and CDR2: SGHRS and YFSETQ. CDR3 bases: TGCGCCAGCAGCCCCGCGGCTGTTAACTATGGCTACACCTTC. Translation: CASSPAAVNYGYTF.

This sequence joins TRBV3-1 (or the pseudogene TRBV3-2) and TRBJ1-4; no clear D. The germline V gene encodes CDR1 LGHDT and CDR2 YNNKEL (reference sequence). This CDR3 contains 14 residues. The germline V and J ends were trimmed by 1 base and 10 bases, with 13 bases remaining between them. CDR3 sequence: CASSQVGRERKLFF. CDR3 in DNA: TGTGCCAGCAGCCAAGTCGGTCGGGAAAGAAAACTGTTTTTT.

CDR3 bases: TGCGCCAGCAGTGGGGAAGCGGGGGGCGATGAGCAGTTCTTC. This encodes CASSGEAGGDEQFF. The chain is built from TRBV5-1 and TRBJ2-1; 9 bases fit TRBD2. CDR1 SGHRS and CDR2 YFSETQ come from the germline V gene. The junction had 8 bases not matched to a gene; V was cut back by 5 bases and J by 8 bases. This CDR3 contains 14 residues.

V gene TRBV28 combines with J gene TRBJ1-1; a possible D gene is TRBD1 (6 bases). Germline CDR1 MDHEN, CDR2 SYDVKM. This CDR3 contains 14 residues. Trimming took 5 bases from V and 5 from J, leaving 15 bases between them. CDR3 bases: TGTGCCAGCAGTCGGTACAGGGCTCCAACTGAAGCTTTCTTT. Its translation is CASSRYRAPTEAFF.

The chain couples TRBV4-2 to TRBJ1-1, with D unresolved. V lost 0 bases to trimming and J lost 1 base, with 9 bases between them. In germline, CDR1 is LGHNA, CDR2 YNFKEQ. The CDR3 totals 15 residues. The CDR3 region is CASSQDPQENTEAFF. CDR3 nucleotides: TGTGCCAGCAGCCAAGATCCCCAGGAGAACACTGAAGCTTTCTTT.

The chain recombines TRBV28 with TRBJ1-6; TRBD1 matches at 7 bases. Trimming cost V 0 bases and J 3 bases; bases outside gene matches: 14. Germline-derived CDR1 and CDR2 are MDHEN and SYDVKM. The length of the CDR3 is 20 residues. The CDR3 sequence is CASSLWGLGGQQHYNSPLHF. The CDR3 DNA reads TGTGCCAGCAGTTTATGGGGCCTTGGGGGACAGCAACACTATAATTCACCCCTCCACTTT. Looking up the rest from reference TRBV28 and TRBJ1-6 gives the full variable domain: DVKVTQSSRYLVKRTGEKVFLECVQDMDHENMFWYRQDPGLGLRLIYFSYDVKMKEKGDIPEGYSVSREKKERFSLILESASTNQTSMYLCASSLWGLGGQQHYNSPLHFGNGTRLTVT.

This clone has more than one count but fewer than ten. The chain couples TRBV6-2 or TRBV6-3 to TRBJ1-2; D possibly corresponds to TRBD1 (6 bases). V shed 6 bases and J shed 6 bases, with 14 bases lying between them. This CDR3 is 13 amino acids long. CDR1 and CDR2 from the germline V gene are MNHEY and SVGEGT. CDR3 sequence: CASSWTVVNGYTF. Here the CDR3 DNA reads TGTGCCAGCAGCTGGACAGTTGTAAATGGCTACACCTTC.

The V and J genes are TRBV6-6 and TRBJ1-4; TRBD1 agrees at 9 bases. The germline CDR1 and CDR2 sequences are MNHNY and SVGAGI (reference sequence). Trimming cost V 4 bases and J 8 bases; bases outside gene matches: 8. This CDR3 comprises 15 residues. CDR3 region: CASSSGTGSLEKLFF. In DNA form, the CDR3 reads TGTGCCAGCAGTTCCGGGACAGGGTCTTTGGAAAAACTGTTTTTT.